Detailed here is one T cell receptor beta chain. The data were taken from a study of blood T cell repertoires in COVID-19. Study context: There were acute and convalescent COVID-19 samples, and they came from the United States, Italy and Spain. T cells, B-cell-depleted T cells, or PBMCs provided the cDNA or gDNA that served as material.

In the study's own analysis: From reference gene primer amplification, estimates of nucleated cell counts were derived. The method was immunoSEQ multiplex PCR; TCRdb's version includes in-frame clones alone and lacks a portion of them. For V, J and clone size, that table is used; D and trimming come from the DNA. The table includes 90,000 to 120,000 clones, about 93% detected once. The CDR3 totals 12 residues. Trimming took off 5 bases at V and 3 bases at J, with 7 bases between the two ends. Germline CDR1 and CDR2: SGHAT and FQNNGV. Sequenced: peripheral blood. This sequence joins TRBV11-2 and TRBJ1-2; no clear D gene. The source of this sequence is a woman aged 25 to 39 with acute or convalescent COVID-19. Written as DNA, the CDR3 is TGTGCCAGCAGCGTATCGGACTATGGCTACACCTTC. It specifies CASSVSDYGYTF.